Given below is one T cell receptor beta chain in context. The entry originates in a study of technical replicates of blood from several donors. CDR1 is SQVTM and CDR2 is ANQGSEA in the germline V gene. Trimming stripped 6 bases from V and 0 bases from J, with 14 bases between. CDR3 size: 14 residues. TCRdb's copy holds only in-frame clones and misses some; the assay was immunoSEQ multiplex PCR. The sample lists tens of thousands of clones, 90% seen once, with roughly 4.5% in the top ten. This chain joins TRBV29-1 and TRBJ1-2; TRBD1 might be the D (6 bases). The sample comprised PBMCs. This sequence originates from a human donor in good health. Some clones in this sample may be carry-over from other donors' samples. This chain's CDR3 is CSVTTGGANYGYTF. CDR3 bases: TGCAGCGTAACGACAGGAGGAGCTAACTATGGCTACACCTTC. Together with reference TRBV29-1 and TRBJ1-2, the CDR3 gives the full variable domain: SAVISQKPSRDICQRGTSLTIQCQVDSQVTMMFWYRQQPGQSLTLIATANQGSEATYESGFVIDKFPISRPNLTFSTLTVSNMSPEDSSIYLCSVTTGGANYGYTFGSGTRLTVV.